This TCR beta chain was profiled in a study of shared clonotypes between healthy human individuals (dated by TCRdb to about 2020). Broadly, across the study: The cohort comprised two women and three men aged 18 to 49 years. For each donor, three plates each were used for CD4 naive and CD4 memory, two plates were used for CD8 naive, and one plate was used for CD8 memory. The study deeply sequenced blood TCR repertoires of five healthy adults to estimate repertoire size and the extent of clonotype sharing between individuals. Libraries were prepared and TCR repertoires were sequenced by different laboratories using diverse techniques, in order to increase sequencing depth and limit assay-specific biases. Each donor's leukapheresis produced roughly between about 0.85 and 10 billion PBMCs. Broad study findings and their caveats: Naive subsets generally had larger estimated clonotype richness than memory subsets. Approximately 5% of naive CD4, 3.5% of naive CD8, 2.3% of memory CD4, and around 0.42% of memory CD8 clonotypes were shared across a few donors. Sampling was restricted to blood, and TCR repertoires in tissue are likely to differ from TCR repertoires in blood. Pairwise subsampling led to the expectation that sequencing depth would affect the degree of clonotype sharing among donors. Clonotypes shared by all four sorted-subset donors showed higher generation probabilities than non-shared clonotypes. The small number of donors limited the genetic and exposure-history diversity represented. Even with the large sequencing depth, rarefaction of the sorted-subset datasets indicated that sequencing was incomplete.

Using the deep immunoSEQ assay, multiplex PCR amplified TCR CDR3 regions from genomic DNA. Extracted genomic DNA from each cell subset was spread evenly across all wells of several immunoSEQ 96-well plates, with each plate serving as a replicate. For sorted subsets, each replicate PCR was loaded with roughly 200 ng genomic DNA, equivalent to 25,000 to 35,000 T cell genomes. Purified libraries were measured with a Qubit 3.0 fluorometer, size-checked on a Bioanalyzer 2100, and measured again with the KAPA Library Quantification kit. Each immunoSEQ 96-well plate was sequenced on its own single-read 150-cycle Illumina NextSeq 550 flow cell. On the study's bioinformatics: Because the immunoSEQ output included only junctional sequences and no quality scores, the filtering could not be the same as the filtering used for full-length reads. To assign V/J genes and CDR3, sequences were annotated using PyIR, a Python wrapper for IgBLAST v1.9, with IMGT germline references. Reads were filtered out if the reads had weak V/J assignments (E-value above 1e-6), no CDR3, stop codons, out-of-frame junctions, or ambiguous translated residues. V3J clonotypes were defined as sequences sharing the same inferred V gene, J gene, and CDR3 amino acid sequence. Percentage overlap between repertoires was calculated by dividing the number of shared unique clonotypes by the size of the smaller repertoire. Three approaches were used to assess repertoire richness: RTK rarefaction, the Chao1 estimator, and Recon v2.1 estimates of unobserved clonotypes. For all TCRbeta clonotypes obtained by the gDNA method from a few donors, generation probabilities were computed with OLGA. TCRdb re-hosts the immuneACCESS table, in-frame sequences only. Its copies lack some clones; in the studies checked, an unresolved V gene accounts for under half of them, and the cause for the rest is not known. Clone size and the V and J calls come from that table; the DNA yielded D and trimming. The sample yields around 2.1 million clones; just over 90% were counted once. The ten largest clones represent about 1.8% of the sample.

The CDR3 goes from the cysteine to the phenylalanine over 15 residues. Solely the CDR3 DNA is kept, with 45 bases framed from the first base. As encoded in the germline V gene, CDR1 is MDHEN while CDR2 is SYDVKM. V is clipped by 1 base and J by 0 bases, and the sequence between their germline boundaries is 9 bases long. Remarks on this clone: What this receptor recognizes is not known. No much larger clone is present one base from it, and per-base qualities are unavailable.

CD8 naive samples consisted of CD45RO-negative cells that were positively selected for CCR7, yielding a CD45RA+CCR7+ population without TemRA cells. Healthy HIV-negative adults with no recently reported acute infections or vaccinations were included as donors. Every donor was a Caucasian adult living in Nashville, Tennessee, USA. After blood collection by leukapheresis, PBMCs were isolated using Ficoll-Histopaque density gradient centrifugation and then cryopreserved in the vapor phase of liquid nitrogen. Analytical flow cytometry was used to check the purity and quantity of every magnetically sorted T cell population. Each sorted fraction had its genomic DNA isolated and then quantified by UV absorbance on a Nanodrop 2000c.

Sequenced: naive CD8+ T cells from PBMCs. The cell subset or site label here, explained by the study, means: CD45RA+CCR7+. The chain is assembled from TRBV28 and TRBJ1-1; the D gene is not confidently resolved. This TCR was sampled from a man between 18 and 29 years old in good health. Some clones in this sample may be carry-over from other donors' samples. The DNA sequence is given as TGTGCCAGCAGTTTATTGGGGAGGATGAACACTGAAGCTTTCTTT. Translated, this gives CASSLLGRMNTEAFF. The variable domain in full, with residues beyond the CDR3 obtained from the reference TRBV28 and TRBJ1-1 genes, is DVKVTQSSRYLVKRTGEKVFLECVQDMDHENMFWYRQDPGLGLRLIYFSYDVKMKEKGDIPEGYSVSREKKERFSLILESASTNQTSMYLCASSLLGRMNTEAFFGQGTRLTVV.